This T cell receptor (beta chain) was obtained from a study of blood T cell repertoires in COVID-19. CDR1 is SGHRS, CDR2 YFSETQ, per germline. Trimming took 4 bases from V and 7 from J, leaving 18 bases between them. The CDR3 extends over 15 amino acids. Sequencing was performed with immunoSEQ multiplex PCR; in TCRdb, only in-frame clones are kept and a portion is missing. The data contain 85,000 to 130,000 clones, 85% to 90% of them singletons. The chain has TRBV5-1 and TRBJ2-1, with a weak D call TRBD1 (6 bases). This clonotype was obtained from a human donor in a cohort sampled during active COVID-19. Sequenced material: peripheral blood. This CDR3 reads CASSDLASGVNEQFF. DNA of the CDR3: TGCGCCAGCAGCGACTTGGCCTCAGGGGTTAATGAGCAGTTCTTC. Using reference TRBV5-1 and TRBJ2-1 for the parts outside the CDR3, the full variable domain is KAGVTQTPRYLIKTRGQQVTLSCSPISGHRSVSWYQQTPGQGLQFLFEYFSETQRNKGNFPGRFSGRQFSNSRSEMNVSTLELGDSALYLCASSDLASGVNEQFFGPGTRLTVL.